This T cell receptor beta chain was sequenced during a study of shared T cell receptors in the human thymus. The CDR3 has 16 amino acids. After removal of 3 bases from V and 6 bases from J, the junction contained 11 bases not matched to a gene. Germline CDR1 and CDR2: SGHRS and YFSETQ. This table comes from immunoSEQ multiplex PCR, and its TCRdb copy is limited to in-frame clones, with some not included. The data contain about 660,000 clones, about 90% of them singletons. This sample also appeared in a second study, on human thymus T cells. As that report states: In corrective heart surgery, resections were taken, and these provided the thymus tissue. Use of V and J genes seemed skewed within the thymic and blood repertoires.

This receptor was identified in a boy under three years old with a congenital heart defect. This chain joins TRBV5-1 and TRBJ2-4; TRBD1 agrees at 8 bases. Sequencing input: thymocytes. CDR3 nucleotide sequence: TGCGCCAGCAGCTCCACGATAGGACAGGGACTAAACATTCAGTACTTC. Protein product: CASSSTIGQGLNIQYF.